This T cell receptor beta chain was documented in a study of Ad26.COV2.S vaccination and SARS-CoV-2 variants. Trimming shortened V by 4 bases and J by 2 bases, and 15 bases separated the two germline ends. The CDR3 has 15 residues. Assay used: immunoSEQ multiplex PCR; TCRdb lists only in-frame clones, some missing. The sample carries fewer than 800,000 clones, roughly 90% recorded once. The treatment is: around 19 received Ad26.COV2.S at low or high dose, single or two shots; about 5 received placebo; per-sample allocation not given. Sampling was done on day 63 after the first vaccine or placebo injection.

V gene TRBV23-1 combines with J gene TRBJ2-7; D unresolved. TRBV23-1 is an ORF; its function is uncertain. The sample consisted of peripheral blood, taken in a trial of Ad26.COV2.S vaccine versus placebo. This receptor was obtained from a person aged 18-65 years who received the Ad26.COV2.S COVID-19 vaccine or a placebo. CDR3 protein: CASSPPVGRTYEQYF. In DNA, the CDR3 is TGCGCCAGCAGTCCCCCGGTCGGACGGACCTACGAGCAGTACTTC.